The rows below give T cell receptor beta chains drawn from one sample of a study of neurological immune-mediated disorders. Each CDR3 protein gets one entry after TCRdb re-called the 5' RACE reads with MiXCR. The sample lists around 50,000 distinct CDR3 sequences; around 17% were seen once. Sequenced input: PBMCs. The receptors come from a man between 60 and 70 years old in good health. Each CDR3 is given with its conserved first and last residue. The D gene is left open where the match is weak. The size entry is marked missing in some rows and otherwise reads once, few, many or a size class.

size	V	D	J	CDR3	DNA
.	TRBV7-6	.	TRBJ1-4	CASSLGWVRANEKLFF	TGTGCCAGCAGCTTAGGGTGGGTCCGGGCTAATGAAAAACTGTTTTTT
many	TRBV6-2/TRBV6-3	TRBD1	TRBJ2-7	CARRDRGDEQYF	TGTGCCAGAAGGGACAGGGGCGACGAGCAGTACTTC
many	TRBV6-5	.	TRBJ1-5	CASSYSLHQPQHF	TGTGCCAGCAGTTACTCGCTTCATCAGCCCCAGCATTTT
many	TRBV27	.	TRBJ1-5	CASSLGASQPQHF	TGTGCCAGCAGTTTAGGGGCTTCTCAGCCCCAGCATTTT
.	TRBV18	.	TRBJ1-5	CASSPQGNSNQPQHF	TGTGCCAGCTCACCGCAGGGAAATAGCAATCAGCCCCAGCATTTT
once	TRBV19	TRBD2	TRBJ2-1	CASSVTSGTYNEQFF	TGTGCTAGTAGTGTGACTAGCGGGACCTACAATGAGCAGTTCTTC
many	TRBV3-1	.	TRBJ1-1	CASNSGDTEAFF	TGTGCCAGCAACTCAGGGGACACTGAAGCTTTCTTT
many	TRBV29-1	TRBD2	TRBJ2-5	CSVGPGGAETQYF	TGCAGCGTTGGCCCCGGGGGGGCAGAGACCCAGTACTTC
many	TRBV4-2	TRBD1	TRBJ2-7	CASSQVGTGGSYEQYF	TGTGCCAGCAGCCAAGTTGGGACAGGGGGCTCCTACGAGCAGTACTTC
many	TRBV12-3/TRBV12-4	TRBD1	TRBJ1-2	CASSFVGGIGYTF	TGTGCCAGCAGTTTCGTAGGGGGCATTGGCTACACCTTC
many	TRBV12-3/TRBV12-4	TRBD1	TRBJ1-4	CASRSGTGGTNEKLFF	TGTGCCAGCAGATCCGGGACAGGGGGTACTAATGAAAAACTGTTTTTT
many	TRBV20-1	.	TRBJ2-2	CSARDQGTGELFF	TGCAGTGCCCGGGATCAAGGGACCGGGGAGCTGTTTTTT
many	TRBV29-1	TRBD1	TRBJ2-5	CSVNRGLTETQYF	TGCAGCGTTAACAGGGGGCTCACAGAGACCCAGTACTTC
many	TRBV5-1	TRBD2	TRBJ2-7	CASSLWTSGSENEQYF	TGCGCCAGCAGCTTGTGGACTAGCGGGAGTGAAAACGAGCAGTACTTC
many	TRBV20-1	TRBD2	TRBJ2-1	CSALEASGRGNEQFF	TGCAGTGCTCTAGAGGCTAGCGGGAGGGGTAATGAGCAGTTCTTC
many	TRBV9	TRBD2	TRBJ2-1	CASSVVTSGGGNEQFF	TGTGCCAGCAGCGTAGTAACTAGCGGGGGGGGGAATGAGCAGTTCTTC
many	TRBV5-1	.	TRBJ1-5	CARGQPSNQPQHF	TGCGCCAGGGGACAACCGAGCAATCAGCCCCAGCATTTT
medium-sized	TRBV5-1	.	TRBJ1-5	CASSLSPGNQPQHF	TGCGCCAGCAGCTTGAGTCCGGGCAATCAGCCCCAGCATTTT
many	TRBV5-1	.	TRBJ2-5	CASSERSGIQETQYF	TGCGCCAGCAGCGAGAGATCCGGGATCCAAGAGACCCAGTACTTC
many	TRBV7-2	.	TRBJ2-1	CASSLDRQYNEQFF	TGTGCCAGCAGCTTAGACCGACAGTACAATGAGCAGTTCTTC
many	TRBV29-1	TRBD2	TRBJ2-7	CSVEGSGNGYEQYF	TGCAGCGTTGAGGGGAGCGGGAACGGGTACGAGCAGTACTTC
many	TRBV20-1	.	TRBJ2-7	CSAELGIRSYEQYF	TGCAGTGCCGAGCTGGGTATTCGGAGCTACGAGCAGTACTTC